This T cell receptor (beta chain) appears in the sequencing data of a study of T cells in localized non-small cell lung cancer. Study-wide findings and caveats: An association was observed between higher blood T cell density and longer overall survival. Sequencing was limited to one tumor region, leaving the possibility of heterogeneity open. Adjacent uninvolved lung had the highest clonality, suggesting focused antigen responses.

The method was immunoSEQ multiplex PCR; TCRdb's version includes in-frame clones alone and lacks a portion of them. The sample lists some 50,000 clones; around 90% were seen once. Note on this clone: What it recognizes is unknown.

Trimming cost V 1 base and J 2 bases, with 13 bases left between them. CDR1 is SGHVS, CDR2 FNYEAQ, per germline. The CDR3 is made up of 16 amino acids. V usage is TRBV7-6 and J usage is TRBJ2-3, with a tentative D call TRBD2 (6 bases). This receptor was identified in a female donor with stage II lung adenocarcinoma. This sample comprised PBMCs, obtained before any cancer treatment. CDR3 loop: CASSLGGSGHTDTQYF. CDR3 nucleotide sequence: TGTGCCAGCAGCTTAGGAGGTAGCGGACACACAGATACGCAGTATTTT.